This T cell receptor (beta chain) was profiled in a study of shared clonotypes between healthy human individuals. Study-level background: Researchers assigned three CD4 naive, three CD4 memory, two CD8 naive and one CD8 memory plate to each donor.

Germline V gives CDR1 LNHDA, CDR2 SQIVND (reference sequence). The CDR3 consists of 16 residues. After removal of 6 bases from V and 0 bases from J, the junction contained 7 bases not matched to a gene. The study, taken as a whole, reports: Across a few donors, naive CD4 shared around 5.1%, naive CD8 under 4%, memory CD4 roughly 2.5%, memory CD8 under 0.5%.

CD45RO negativity and positive selection for CCR7 defined naive CD8 cells, a population that excluded terminally differentiated effector memory CD45RA+ cells. Donors comprised healthy HIV-negative adults lacking recent acute infections or vaccinations. This clone occurred once. Its antigen is unidentified. The assay was carried out at the deep level. The table came from immunoSEQ multiplex PCR; TCRdb's copy has only in-frame clones and leaves some out. Of a few million clones in the sample, just under 95% are singletons; the top ten hold over 1.5%. The chain carries TRBV19 and TRBJ2-2; 7 bases are a match to TRBD1. This TCR was recovered from a man between 18 and 29 years old in good health. Some clones in this sample may be carry-over from other donors' samples. The sequenced material came from naive CD8+ T cells from PBMCs. The CDR3 region is CASSGWTGTNTGELFF. The CDR3 nucleotides read TGTGCCAGTAGCGGCTGGACAGGCACGAACACCGGGGAGCTGTTTTTT.